Listed below are T cell receptor beta chains from one sample, sequenced in a study of OX40 agonist ivuxolimab in advanced cancers. Data came from immunoSEQ multiplex PCR; TCRdb stores just in-frame clones and leaves some out. This table has just under 20,000 clones, about 70% appearing once. The material was CD4+ or CD8+ T cells sorted from blood, obtained in a trial of the OX40 agonist ivuxolimab. Every receptor here comes from an adult with an advanced solid tumor such as melanoma, head and neck, liver or kidney cancer. Each CDR3 is given with its conserved first and last residue. D genes are given only for firm matches. Clone size is given for some rows only: seen once, a few or many times, or a class if the clone is expanded.

d_call: NA; clone_size: NA; cdr3_length: 13; v_call: TRBV27; j_call: TRBJ2-7; cdr3_nt: TGTGCCAGCAGTCCCGGACCTATCTACGAGCAGTACTTC; cdr3_aa: CASSPGPIYEQYF
d_call: TRBD2; clone_size: NA; cdr3_length: 14; v_call: TRBV9; j_call: TRBJ2-7; cdr3_nt: TGTGCCAGCAGCGGGACTAGCGGAACCTACGAGCAGTACTTC; cdr3_aa: CASSGTSGTYEQYF
d_call: NA; clone_size: once; cdr3_length: 15; v_call: TRBV2; j_call: TRBJ2-1; cdr3_nt: TGTGCCAGCAGTGAAGTTCAGGGGATATACAATGAGCAGTTCTTC; cdr3_aa: CASSEVQGIYNEQFF
d_call: NA; clone_size: NA; cdr3_length: 12; v_call: TRBV5-8; j_call: TRBJ2-3; cdr3_nt: TGTGCCAGCAGCTTGCGGACAGATACGCAGTATTTT; cdr3_aa: CASSLRTDTQYF
d_call: TRBD1; clone_size: NA; cdr3_length: 14; v_call: TRBV18; j_call: TRBJ2-7; cdr3_nt: TGTGCCAGCTCACCACCAAGACAGGGGGTTGAGCAGTACTTC; cdr3_aa: CASSPPRQGVEQYF
d_call: NA; clone_size: NA; cdr3_length: 16; v_call: TRBV6-6; j_call: TRBJ1-5; cdr3_nt: TGTGCCAGCAGTTCCGAAGCCGGGCCCCCGGGGCAGCCCCAGCATTTT; cdr3_aa: CASSSEAGPPGQPQHF
d_call: TRBD1; clone_size: NA; cdr3_length: 18; v_call: TRBV19; j_call: TRBJ1-1; cdr3_nt: TGTGCCAGTAGTATGGGGGGTGGGGACAGGTCTGGGGACACTGAAGCTTTCTTT; cdr3_aa: CASSMGGGDRSGDTEAFF
d_call: NA; clone_size: NA; cdr3_length: 12; v_call: TRBV7-9; j_call: TRBJ2-7; cdr3_nt: TGTGCCAGCAGCTTTCGGGACTACGAGCAGTACTTC; cdr3_aa: CASSFRDYEQYF
d_call: TRBD2; clone_size: NA; cdr3_length: 16; v_call: TRBV18; j_call: TRBJ2-7; cdr3_nt: TGTGCCAGCTCACCAGAGGTCGCGGGAGGGTACTACGAGCAGTACTTC; cdr3_aa: CASSPEVAGGYYEQYF
d_call: TRBD2; clone_size: NA; cdr3_length: 17; v_call: TRBV11-2; j_call: TRBJ2-7; cdr3_nt: TGTGCCAGCAGCCCTCGGACTAGCGGGGGTCTCTCCTACGAGCAGTACTTC; cdr3_aa: CASSPRTSGGLSYEQYF
d_call: TRBD2; clone_size: NA; cdr3_length: 16; v_call: TRBV9; j_call: TRBJ2-3; cdr3_nt: TGTGCCAGCAGCGCCGGGACTAGCGGATTCACAGATACGCAGTATTTT; cdr3_aa: CASSAGTSGFTDTQYF
d_call: TRBD2; clone_size: NA; cdr3_length: 15; v_call: TRBV6-1; j_call: TRBJ2-7; cdr3_nt: TGTGCCAGCAGTGAAGAAGGCGGGGGGGCCTACGAGCAGTACTTC; cdr3_aa: CASSEEGGGAYEQYF
d_call: NA; clone_size: NA; cdr3_length: 15; v_call: TRBV6-1; j_call: TRBJ1-2; cdr3_nt: TGTGCCAGCGGAGACCGGTCCCAGGTGAACTATGGCTACACCTTC; cdr3_aa: CASGDRSQVNYGYTF
d_call: NA; clone_size: NA; cdr3_length: 18; v_call: TRBV10-2; j_call: TRBJ2-1; cdr3_nt: TGCGCCAGCAGTGACCACACTAGCTCGGAGGGGGGCTACAATGAGCAGTTCTTC; cdr3_aa: CASSDHTSSEGGYNEQFF
d_call: TRBD2; clone_size: once; cdr3_length: 16; v_call: TRBV4-2; j_call: TRBJ2-1; cdr3_nt: TGTGCCAGCAGCCAAGATCGGCGGGAGTCAGGCAATGAGCAGTTCTTC; cdr3_aa: CASSQDRRESGNEQFF
d_call: NA; clone_size: NA; cdr3_length: 12; v_call: TRBV9; j_call: TRBJ2-7; cdr3_nt: TGTGCCAGCAGCCCAACAGGGTACGAGCAGTACTTC; cdr3_aa: CASSPTGYEQYF
d_call: TRBD1; clone_size: once; cdr3_length: 14; v_call: TRBV5-1; j_call: TRBJ2-7; cdr3_nt: TGCGCCAGCAGCCAGACAGGGGGGTCCTACGAGCAGTACTTC; cdr3_aa: CASSQTGGSYEQYF
d_call: TRBD1; clone_size: NA; cdr3_length: 15; v_call: TRBV6-5; j_call: TRBJ2-5; cdr3_nt: TGTGCCAGCAGTTACTACACAGGGGTCGCGGAGACCCAGTACTTC; cdr3_aa: CASSYYTGVAETQYF
d_call: TRBD2; clone_size: few; cdr3_length: 14; v_call: TRBV9; j_call: TRBJ2-1; cdr3_nt: TGTGCCAGCAGCGCCCCGGGGGGACGACTTGAGCAGTTCTTC; cdr3_aa: CASSAPGGRLEQFF
d_call: NA; clone_size: NA; cdr3_length: 15; v_call: TRBV2; j_call: TRBJ2-7; cdr3_nt: TGTGCCAGCAGTGAAGCGCGTTCAGGGTCCTACGAGCAGTACTTC; cdr3_aa: CASSEARSGSYEQYF
d_call: NA; clone_size: medium-sized; cdr3_length: 14; v_call: TRBV27; j_call: TRBJ2-3; cdr3_nt: TGTGCCAGTAAATGGGGGGAACTCACAGATACGCAGTATTTT; cdr3_aa: CASKWGELTDTQYF
d_call: NA; clone_size: NA; cdr3_length: 16; v_call: TRBV7-9; j_call: TRBJ2-6; cdr3_nt: TGTGCCAGCAGCTTCACCATGGGGGCCGGGGCCAACGTCCTGACTTTC; cdr3_aa: CASSFTMGAGANVLTF
d_call: NA; clone_size: NA; cdr3_length: 16; v_call: TRBV5-6; j_call: TRBJ2-7; cdr3_nt: TGTGCCAGCAGCTTGGGCGCGTGGACGTACACCTACGAGCAGTACTTC; cdr3_aa: CASSLGAWTYTYEQYF
d_call: TRBD2; clone_size: NA; cdr3_length: 15; v_call: TRBV27; j_call: TRBJ2-3; cdr3_nt: TGTGCCAGCAGTTGGGCGGGGGGGAGCACAGATACGCAGTATTTT; cdr3_aa: CASSWAGGSTDTQYF
d_call: NA; clone_size: NA; cdr3_length: 13; v_call: TRBV7-6; j_call: TRBJ2-1; cdr3_nt: TGTGCCAGCAGCGAAACAGGGTCCAATGAGCAGTTCTTC; cdr3_aa: CASSETGSNEQFF
d_call: NA; clone_size: medium-sized; cdr3_length: 14; v_call: TRBV16; j_call: TRBJ1-1; cdr3_nt: TGTGCCAGCAGCCAAACGGGACAACTCCTTGAAGCTTTCTTT; cdr3_aa: CASSQTGQLLEAFF
d_call: NA; clone_size: NA; cdr3_length: 14; v_call: TRBV7-6; j_call: TRBJ2-7; cdr3_nt: TGTGCCAGCAGCCCCGGGACCTCCGTCTACGAGCAGTACTTC; cdr3_aa: CASSPGTSVYEQYF
d_call: TRBD1; clone_size: once; cdr3_length: 15; v_call: TRBV9; j_call: TRBJ1-6; cdr3_nt: TGTGCCAGCAGCGAGGGGGACAGGGGAATGTCACCCCTCCACTTT; cdr3_aa: CASSEGDRGMSPLHF
d_call: TRBD2; clone_size: NA; cdr3_length: 14; v_call: TRBV9; j_call: TRBJ2-1; cdr3_nt: TGTGCCAGCAGCGGCGGGAGCTCCTACAATGAGCAGTTCTTC; cdr3_aa: CASSGGSSYNEQFF
d_call: NA; clone_size: NA; cdr3_length: 13; v_call: TRBV5-8; j_call: TRBJ1-1; cdr3_nt: TGTGCCAGCAGCTTCACAGGGAGCACTGAAGCTTTCTTT; cdr3_aa: CASSFTGSTEAFF
d_call: NA; clone_size: NA; cdr3_length: 12; v_call: TRBV5-6; j_call: TRBJ1-1; cdr3_nt: TGTGCCAGCAGCTTGCAGAACACTGAAGCTTTCTTT; cdr3_aa: CASSLQNTEAFF
d_call: NA; clone_size: few; cdr3_length: 13; v_call: TRBV6-5; j_call: TRBJ1-1; cdr3_nt: TGTGCCAGCAGTCTCGGAATGAACACTGAAGCTTTCTTT; cdr3_aa: CASSLGMNTEAFF
d_call: NA; clone_size: NA; cdr3_length: 13; v_call: TRBV2; j_call: TRBJ2-1; cdr3_nt: TGTGCCAGCAGTGAATTTGGAAGGAATGAGCAGTTCTTC; cdr3_aa: CASSEFGRNEQFF
d_call: NA; clone_size: NA; cdr3_length: 16; v_call: TRBV5-4; j_call: TRBJ2-5; cdr3_nt: TGTGCCAGCAGCTTGCCCGTGGGGGGGCGGGGAGAGACCCAGTACTTC; cdr3_aa: CASSLPVGGRGETQYF
d_call: NA; clone_size: NA; cdr3_length: 14; v_call: TRBV16; j_call: TRBJ1-1; cdr3_nt: TGTGCCAGCAGCCATGGCCTCACGGGCACTGAAGCTTTCTTT; cdr3_aa: CASSHGLTGTEAFF
d_call: NA; clone_size: NA; cdr3_length: 14; v_call: TRBV19; j_call: TRBJ1-1; cdr3_nt: TGTGCCAGTAGTCTTCAGACAGGGAACACTGAAGCTTTCTTT; cdr3_aa: CASSLQTGNTEAFF
d_call: NA; clone_size: once; cdr3_length: 15; v_call: TRBV27; j_call: TRBJ2-1; cdr3_nt: TGTGCCAGCAGCCAAGAGGGGTCGGGGAGCGATGAGCAGTTCTTC; cdr3_aa: CASSQEGSGSDEQFF
d_call: NA; clone_size: NA; cdr3_length: 10; v_call: TRBV2; j_call: TRBJ2-7; cdr3_nt: TGTGCCAGCGATAGGGGACAACAGTACTTC; cdr3_aa: CASDRGQQYF
d_call: NA; clone_size: NA; cdr3_length: 15; v_call: TRBV5-5; j_call: TRBJ2-1; cdr3_nt: TGTGCCAGCAGCCCAAGAGGGGGGTCCTACAATGAGCAGTTCTTC; cdr3_aa: CASSPRGGSYNEQFF
d_call: TRBD2; clone_size: once; cdr3_length: 15; v_call: TRBV5-8; j_call: TRBJ2-1; cdr3_nt: TGTGCCAGCAGCTTGGGACTAGCGGGGGGGAATGAGCAGTTCTTC; cdr3_aa: CASSLGLAGGNEQFF
d_call: NA; clone_size: once; cdr3_length: 13; v_call: TRBV7-9; j_call: TRBJ2-3; cdr3_nt: TGTGCCAGCAGCCCCCGTGGGCCAGATACGCAGTATTTT; cdr3_aa: CASSPRGPDTQYF
d_call: TRBD1; clone_size: NA; cdr3_length: 16; v_call: TRBV9; j_call: TRBJ1-2; cdr3_nt: TGTGCCAGCAGCCCCCGCTTTGGACAGGCTATGTGGGGCTACACCTTC; cdr3_aa: CASSPRFGQAMWGYTF
d_call: TRBD2; clone_size: few; cdr3_length: 14; v_call: TRBV25-1; j_call: TRBJ2-7; cdr3_nt: TGTGCCAGCAGTGAAGTCGGACTAGGCCACGAGCAGTACTTC; cdr3_aa: CASSEVGLGHEQYF
d_call: NA; clone_size: few; cdr3_length: 13; v_call: TRBV9; j_call: TRBJ1-1; cdr3_nt: TGTGCCAGCAGCGTTACAGGGAACACTGAAGCTTTCTTT; cdr3_aa: CASSVTGNTEAFF
d_call: TRBD1; clone_size: NA; cdr3_length: 15; v_call: TRBV6-4; j_call: TRBJ2-7; cdr3_nt: TGTGCCAGCACCTGGGGGACAGGGGGTAGCTACGAGCAGTACTTC; cdr3_aa: CASTWGTGGSYEQYF
d_call: NA; clone_size: few; cdr3_length: 13; v_call: TRBV18; j_call: TRBJ2-7; cdr3_nt: TGTGCCAGCTCACCAGCAAATAACTACGAGCAGTACTTC; cdr3_aa: CASSPANNYEQYF
d_call: NA; clone_size: NA; cdr3_length: 13; v_call: TRBV9; j_call: TRBJ2-2; cdr3_nt: TGTGCCAGCAAAGGGGATGGTACCGGGGAGCTGTTTTTT; cdr3_aa: CASKGDGTGELFF
d_call: NA; clone_size: NA; cdr3_length: 15; v_call: TRBV19; j_call: TRBJ2-1; cdr3_nt: TGTGCCAGTAGTATAGATCCGAGCTCCTACAATGAGCAGTTCTTC; cdr3_aa: CASSIDPSSYNEQFF
d_call: NA; clone_size: many; cdr3_length: 15; v_call: TRBV5-6; j_call: TRBJ1-2; cdr3_nt: TGTGCCAGCAGCTTGGCTGACAGTTTGCTCTATGGCTACACCTTC; cdr3_aa: CASSLADSLLYGYTF
d_call: NA; clone_size: NA; cdr3_length: 17; v_call: TRBV30; j_call: TRBJ1-1; cdr3_nt: TGTGCCTGGGGATCAGACAGGTTTGCTCTAATGAACACTGAAGCTTTCTTT; cdr3_aa: CAWGSDRFALMNTEAFF